This T cell receptor beta chain was obtained from a study of blood T cell repertoires in COVID-19. As for the study in general: Acute-phase and convalescent COVID-19 samples originated in the United States, Italy and Spain. T cells, B-cell-depleted T cells, or PBMCs provided the cDNA or gDNA that served as material.

Per the original methods: Amplified reference gene primers provided the basis for estimating nucleated cell counts. Only in-frame clones appear in the TCRdb table, and some are missing; sequencing was by immunoSEQ multiplex PCR. V and J calls and clone size are given by that table; D and trimming were obtained from the DNA. This sample carries under 250,000 clones, 80% of them seen once, and the ten largest clones take roughly 13%. The V gene's germline CDR1 is MGHRA and CDR2 YSYEKL. The CDR3 is 16 residues long. Trimming shortened V by 1 base and J by 2 bases, and 9 bases separated the two germline ends.

Sequencing was done on a sample of peripheral blood. The genes are TRBV4-1 and TRBJ2-6; D ambiguous. The receptor comes from a human donor in a cohort sampled during active COVID-19. The chain's CDR3 is CASSQGPRTGANVLTF. The CDR3 nucleotides read TGCGCCAGCAGCCAAGGGCCTAGGACTGGGGCCAACGTCCTGACTTTC.